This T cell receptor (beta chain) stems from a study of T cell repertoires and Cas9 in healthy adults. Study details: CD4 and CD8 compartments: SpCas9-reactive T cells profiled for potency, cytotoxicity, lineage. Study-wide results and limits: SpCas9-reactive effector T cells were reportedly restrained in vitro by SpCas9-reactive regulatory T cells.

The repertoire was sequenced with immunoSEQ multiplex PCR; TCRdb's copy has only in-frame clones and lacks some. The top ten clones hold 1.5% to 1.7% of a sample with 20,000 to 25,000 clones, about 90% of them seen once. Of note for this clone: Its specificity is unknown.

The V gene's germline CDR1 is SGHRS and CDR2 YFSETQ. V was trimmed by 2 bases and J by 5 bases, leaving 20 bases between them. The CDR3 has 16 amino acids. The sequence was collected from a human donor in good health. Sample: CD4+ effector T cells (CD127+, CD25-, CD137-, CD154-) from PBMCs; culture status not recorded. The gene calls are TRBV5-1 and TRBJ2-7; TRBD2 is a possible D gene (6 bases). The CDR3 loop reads CASSFDGGTVWDEQYF. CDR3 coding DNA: TGCGCCAGCAGCTTCGATGGGGGGACGGTGTGGGACGAGCAGTACTTC.